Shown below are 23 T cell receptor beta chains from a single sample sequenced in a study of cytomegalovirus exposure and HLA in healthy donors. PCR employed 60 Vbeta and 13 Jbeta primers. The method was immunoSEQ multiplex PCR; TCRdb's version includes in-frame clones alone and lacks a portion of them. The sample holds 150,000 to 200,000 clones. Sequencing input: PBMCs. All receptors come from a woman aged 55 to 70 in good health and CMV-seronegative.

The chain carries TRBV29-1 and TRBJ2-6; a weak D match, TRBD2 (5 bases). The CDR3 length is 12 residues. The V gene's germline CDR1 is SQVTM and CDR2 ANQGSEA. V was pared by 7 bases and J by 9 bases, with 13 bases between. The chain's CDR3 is CSAHEGGNVLTF. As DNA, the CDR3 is TGCAGCGCCCATGAGGGTGGCAACGTCCTGACTTTC.

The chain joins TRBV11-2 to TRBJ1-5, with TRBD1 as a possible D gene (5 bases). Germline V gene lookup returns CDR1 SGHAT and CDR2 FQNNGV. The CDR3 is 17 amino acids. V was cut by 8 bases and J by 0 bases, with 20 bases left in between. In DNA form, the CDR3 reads TGTGCCAGCGAATGGGGGGAAGGTACCGATAGCAATCAGCCCCAGCATTTT. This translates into CASEWGEGTDSNQPQHF.

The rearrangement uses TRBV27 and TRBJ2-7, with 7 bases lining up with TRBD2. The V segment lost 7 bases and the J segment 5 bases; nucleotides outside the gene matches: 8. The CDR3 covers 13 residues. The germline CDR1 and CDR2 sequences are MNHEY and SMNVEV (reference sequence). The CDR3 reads CASIGPSGDEQYF. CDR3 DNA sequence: TGTGCCAGCATCGGGCCCAGCGGGGACGAGCAGTACTTC.

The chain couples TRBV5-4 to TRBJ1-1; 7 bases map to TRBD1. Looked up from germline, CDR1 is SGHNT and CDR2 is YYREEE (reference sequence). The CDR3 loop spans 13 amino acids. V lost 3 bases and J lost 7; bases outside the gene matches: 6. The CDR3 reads CASSSTGPVEAFF. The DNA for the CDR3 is TGTGCCAGCAGCTCGACAGGGCCCGTTGAAGCTTTCTTT. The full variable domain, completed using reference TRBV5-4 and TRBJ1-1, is ETGVTQSPTHLIKTRGQQVTLRCSSQSGHNTVSWYQQALGQGPQFIFQYYREEENGRGNFPPRFSGLQFPNYSSELNVNALELDDSALYLCASSSTGPVEAFFGQGTRLTVV.

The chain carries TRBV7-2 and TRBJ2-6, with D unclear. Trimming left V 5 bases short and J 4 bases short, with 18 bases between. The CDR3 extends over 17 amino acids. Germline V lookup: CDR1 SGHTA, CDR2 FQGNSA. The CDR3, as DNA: TGTGCCAGCAGCGCCAGACATCTCGGTACCGGGGCCAACGTCCTGACTTTC. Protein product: CASSARHLGTGANVLTF. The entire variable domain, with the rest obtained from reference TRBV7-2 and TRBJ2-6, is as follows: GAGVSQSPSNKVTEKGKDVELRCDPISGHTALYWYRQSLGQGLEFLIYFQGNSAPDKSGLPSDRFSAERTGGSVSTLTIQRTQQEDSAVYLCASSARHLGTGANVLTFGAGSRLTVL.

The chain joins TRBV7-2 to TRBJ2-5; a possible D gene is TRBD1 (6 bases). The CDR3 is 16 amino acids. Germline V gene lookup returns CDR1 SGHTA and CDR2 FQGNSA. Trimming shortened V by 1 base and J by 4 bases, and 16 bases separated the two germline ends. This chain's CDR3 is CASSLVGQLNGETQYF. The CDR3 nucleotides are TGTGCCAGCAGCTTAGTAGGACAGCTAAATGGAGAGACCCAGTACTTC.

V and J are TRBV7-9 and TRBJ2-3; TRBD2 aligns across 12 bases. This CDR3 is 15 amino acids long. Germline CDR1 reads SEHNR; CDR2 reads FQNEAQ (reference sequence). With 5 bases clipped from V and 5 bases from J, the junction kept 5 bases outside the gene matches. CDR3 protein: CASSGTSGSGDTQYF. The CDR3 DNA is TGTGCCAGCAGCGGGACTAGCGGGTCGGGAGATACGCAGTATTTT. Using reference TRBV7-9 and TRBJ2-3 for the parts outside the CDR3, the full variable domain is DTGVSQNPRHKITKRGQNVTFRCDPISEHNRLYWYRQTLGQGPEFLTYFQNEAQLEKSRLLSDRFSAERPKGSFSTLEIQRTEQGDSAMYLCASSGTSGSGDTQYFGPGTRLTVL.

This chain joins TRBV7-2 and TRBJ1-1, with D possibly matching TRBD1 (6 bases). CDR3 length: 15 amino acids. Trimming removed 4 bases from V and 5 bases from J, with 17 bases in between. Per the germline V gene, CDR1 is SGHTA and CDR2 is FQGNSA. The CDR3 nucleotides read TGTGCCAGCAGCTCCCACGGGACAATAGGGACTGAAGCTTTCTTT. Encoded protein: CASSSHGTIGTEAFF.

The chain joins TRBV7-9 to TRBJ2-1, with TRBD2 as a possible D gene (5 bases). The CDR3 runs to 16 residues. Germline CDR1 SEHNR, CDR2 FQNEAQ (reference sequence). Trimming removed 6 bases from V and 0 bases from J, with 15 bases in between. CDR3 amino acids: CASRHLTGSSYNEQFF. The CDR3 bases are TGTGCCAGCAGGCACCTGACGGGAAGCTCCTACAATGAGCAGTTCTTC.

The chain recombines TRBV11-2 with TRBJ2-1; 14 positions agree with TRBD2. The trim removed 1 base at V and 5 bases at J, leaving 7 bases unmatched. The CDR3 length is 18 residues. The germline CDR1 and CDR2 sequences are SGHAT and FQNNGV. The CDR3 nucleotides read TGTGCCAGCAGCTTAGTCCCGGGGACTAGCGGGAGTGACAATGAGCAGTTCTTC. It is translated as CASSLVPGTSGSDNEQFF.

The CDR3 region is CASSDGAYEQYF. The CDR3 DNA reads as TGTGCCAGCAGTGACGGAGCCTACGAGCAGTACTTC. The chain couples TRBV13 to TRBJ2-7, with no clear D. Trimming took off 6 bases at V and 2 bases at J, with 8 bases between the two ends. Germline loops: CDR1 PRHDT, CDR2 FYEKMQ (reference sequence). This CDR3 has 12 residues.

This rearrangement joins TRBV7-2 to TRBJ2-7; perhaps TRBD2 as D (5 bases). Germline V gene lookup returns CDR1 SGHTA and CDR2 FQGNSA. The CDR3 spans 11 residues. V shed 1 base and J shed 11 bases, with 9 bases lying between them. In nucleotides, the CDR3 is TGTGCCAGCAGCTTAGGAGGGAGAAAGTACTTC. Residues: CASSLGGRKYF. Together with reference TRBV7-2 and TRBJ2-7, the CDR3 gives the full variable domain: GAGVSQSPSNKVTEKGKDVELRCDPISGHTALYWYRQSLGQGLEFLIYFQGNSAPDKSGLPSDRFSAERTGGSVSTLTIQRTQQEDSAVYLCASSLGGRKYFGPGTRLTVT.

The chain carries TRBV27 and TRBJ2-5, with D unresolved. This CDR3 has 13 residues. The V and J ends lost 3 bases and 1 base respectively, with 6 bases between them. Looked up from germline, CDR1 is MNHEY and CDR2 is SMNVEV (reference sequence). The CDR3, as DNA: TGTGCCAGCAGTTTGAACTTCCAAGAGACCCAGTACTTC. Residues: CASSLNFQETQYF.

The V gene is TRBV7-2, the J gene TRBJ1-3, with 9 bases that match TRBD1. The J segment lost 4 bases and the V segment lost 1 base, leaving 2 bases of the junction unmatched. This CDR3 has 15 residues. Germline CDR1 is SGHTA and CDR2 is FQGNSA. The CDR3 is CASSLGGTGGNTIYF. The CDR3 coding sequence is TGTGCCAGCAGCTTAGGTGGGACAGGGGGAAACACCATATATTTT.

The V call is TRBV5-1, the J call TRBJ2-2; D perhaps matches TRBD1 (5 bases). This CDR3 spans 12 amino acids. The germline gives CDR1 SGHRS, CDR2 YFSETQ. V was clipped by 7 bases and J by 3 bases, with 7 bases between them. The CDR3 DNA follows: TGCGCCAGCGCAGGGTACACCGGGGAGCTGTTTTTT. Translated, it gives CASAGYTGELFF. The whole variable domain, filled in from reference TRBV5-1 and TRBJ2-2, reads KAGVTQTPRYLIKTRGQQVTLSCSPISGHRSVSWYQQTPGQGLQFLFEYFSETQRNKGNFPGRFSGRQFSNSRSEMNVSTLELGDSALYLCASAGYTGELFFGEGSRLTVL.

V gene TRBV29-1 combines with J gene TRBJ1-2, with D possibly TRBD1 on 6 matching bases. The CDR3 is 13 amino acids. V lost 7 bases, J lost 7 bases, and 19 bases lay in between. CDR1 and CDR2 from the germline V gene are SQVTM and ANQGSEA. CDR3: CSGLEGGLGGYTF. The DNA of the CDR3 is TGCAGCGGCCTCGAGGGGGGGCTAGGTGGCTACACCTTC.

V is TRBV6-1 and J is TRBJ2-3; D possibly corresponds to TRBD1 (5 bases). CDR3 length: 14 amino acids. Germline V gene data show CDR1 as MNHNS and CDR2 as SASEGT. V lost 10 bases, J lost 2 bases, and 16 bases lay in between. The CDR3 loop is CATPDNSYTDTQYF. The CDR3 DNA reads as TGTGCCACCCCGGACAATTCCTACACAGATACGCAGTATTTT.

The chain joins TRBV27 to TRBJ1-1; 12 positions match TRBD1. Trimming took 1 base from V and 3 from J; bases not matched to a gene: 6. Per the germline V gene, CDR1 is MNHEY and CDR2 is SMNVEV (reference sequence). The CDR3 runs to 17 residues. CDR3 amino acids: CASSLYGTGGADTEAFF. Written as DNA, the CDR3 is TGTGCCAGCAGTTTATATGGGACAGGGGGCGCCGACACTGAAGCTTTCTTT.

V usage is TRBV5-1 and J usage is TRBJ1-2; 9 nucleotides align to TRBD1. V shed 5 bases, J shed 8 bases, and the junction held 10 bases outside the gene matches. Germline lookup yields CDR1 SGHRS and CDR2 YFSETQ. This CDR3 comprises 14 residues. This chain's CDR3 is CASSSGGTGWGYTF. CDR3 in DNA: TGCGCCAGCAGTTCTGGCGGGACAGGGTGGGGCTACACCTTC.

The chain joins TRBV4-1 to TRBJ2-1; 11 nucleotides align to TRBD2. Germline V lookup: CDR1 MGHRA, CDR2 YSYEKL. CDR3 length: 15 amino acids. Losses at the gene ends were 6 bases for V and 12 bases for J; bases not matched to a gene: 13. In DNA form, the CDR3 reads TGCGCCAGCAGTCAAAGGGTAGCGGGAGGGGTGGGGCAGTTCTTC. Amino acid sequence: CASSQRVAGGVGQFF.

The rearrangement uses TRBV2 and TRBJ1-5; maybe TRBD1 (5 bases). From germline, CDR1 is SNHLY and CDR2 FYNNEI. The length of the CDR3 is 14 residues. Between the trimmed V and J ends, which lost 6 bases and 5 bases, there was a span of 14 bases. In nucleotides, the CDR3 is TGTGCCAGCAGCCTAGAGAAGGGGCATCAGCCCCAGCATTTT. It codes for CASSLEKGHQPQHF. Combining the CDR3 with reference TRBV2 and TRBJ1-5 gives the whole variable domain EPEVTQTPSHQVTQMGQEVILRCVPISNHLYFYWYRQILGQKVEFLVSFYNNEISEKSEIFDDQFSVERPDGSNFTLKIRSTKLEDSAMYFCASSLEKGHQPQHFGDGTRLSIL.

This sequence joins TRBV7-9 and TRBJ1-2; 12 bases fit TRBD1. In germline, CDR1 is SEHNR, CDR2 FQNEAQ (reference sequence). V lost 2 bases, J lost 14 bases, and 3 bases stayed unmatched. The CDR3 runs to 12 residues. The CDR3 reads CASSLRDRGHTF. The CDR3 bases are TGTGCCAGCAGCTTAAGGGACAGGGGGCATACCTTC.

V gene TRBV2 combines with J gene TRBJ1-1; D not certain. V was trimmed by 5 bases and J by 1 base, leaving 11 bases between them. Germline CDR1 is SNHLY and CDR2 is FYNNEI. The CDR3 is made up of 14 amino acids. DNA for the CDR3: TGTGCCAGCAGTCGAGAGACTGCGAACACTGAAGCTTTCTTT. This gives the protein CASSRETANTEAFF. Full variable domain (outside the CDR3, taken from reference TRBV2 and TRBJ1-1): EPEVTQTPSHQVTQMGQEVILRCVPISNHLYFYWYRQILGQKVEFLVSFYNNEISEKSEIFDDQFSVERPDGSNFTLKIRSTKLEDSAMYFCASSRETANTEAFFGQGTRLTVV.